Listed here are 30 T cell receptor beta chains from one sample, sequenced in a study of CD8 T cells in Susac syndrome. Roughly 0.45 to 1 ug RNA was reverse transcribed with random hexamers. A single record per CDR3 protein comes from TCRdb applying MiXCR to the immunoSEQ multiplex PCR reads. Here the sample spans 350,000 to 550,000 distinct CDR3 sequences, about 85% being singletons. Sequencing was done on a sample of CD8+ T cells from PBMCs. Receptor source: a human donor with multiple sclerosis.

The chain links TRBV6-1 to TRBJ2-7; 7 positions agree with TRBD1. Per germline, CDR1 MNHNS and CDR2 SASEGT. The V gene end was trimmed by 4 bases and the J gene end by 2 bases; junction bases not matched to a gene: 5. The length of the CDR3 is 14 residues. The CDR3 loop is CASSVGTAAYEQYF. The CDR3 DNA reads as TGTGCCAGCAGTGTAGGGACAGCGGCCTACGAGCAGTACTTC.

CDR3 sequence: CAWSITVNTEAFF. Here the CDR3 DNA reads TGTGCCTGGAGTATTACAGTAAACACTGAAGCTTTCTTT. This rearrangement joins TRBV30 to TRBJ1-1; D is unresolved. The CDR3 runs 13 residues. The germline V gene encodes CDR1 GTSNPN and CDR2 SVGIG (reference sequence). The V gene lost 2 bases and the J gene lost 2 bases, with 9 bases spanning the gap.

The chain has TRBV11-3 and TRBJ1-1; D may be TRBD1 (6 bases). CDR1 is SGHNT, CDR2 YENEEA, per germline. Trimming cost V 2 bases and J 4 bases, with 11 bases left between them. The CDR3 extends over 14 amino acids. The CDR3 region is CASSLRTGTTEAFF. For the CDR3, the DNA is TGTGCCAGCAGCTTACGAACAGGGACCACTGAAGCTTTCTTT.

In nucleotides, the CDR3 is TGCGCCAGCAGCCAAGATTTAATAACTGAAGCTTTCTTT. As protein: CASSQDLITEAFF. The chain has TRBV4-1 and TRBJ1-1, with D unresolved. CDR3 length: 13 amino acids. CDR1 and CDR2 from the germline V gene are MGHRA and YSYEKL. V was clipped by 0 bases and J by 5 bases, with 7 bases between them.

J is TRBJ1-5 and V is TRBV19; 7 bases fit TRBD1. The germline V gene encodes CDR1 LNHDA and CDR2 SQIVND (reference sequence). The V and J ends lost 5 bases and 10 bases, in that order; junction bases with no gene match: 8. This CDR3 contains 13 residues. The CDR3 loop reads CASSAGGQYPQHF. The DNA of the CDR3 is TGTGCCAGTAGTGCGGGGGGACAGTACCCCCAGCATTTT.

This chain links TRBV5-1 with TRBJ2-2, with 10 bases fitting TRBD1. V shed 4 bases, J shed 3 bases, and the junction held 9 bases outside the gene matches. The CDR3 runs to 17 residues. Germline assignment: CDR1 SGHRS and CDR2 YFSETQ. The chain's CDR3 is CASSRSGTGVDTGELFF. The CDR3 nucleotides are TGCGCCAGCAGCCGGTCCGGGACAGGGGTTGACACCGGGGAGCTGTTTTTT.

In this sample, this clonotype turned up a few times. V is TRBV6-1 and J is TRBJ1-2; D is uncertain. Looked up from germline, CDR1 is MNHNS and CDR2 is SASEGT. CDR3 length equals 15 residues. V was cut by 0 bases and J by 5 bases, with 13 bases left in between. Here the CDR3 reads CASSEASPEIYGYTF. DNA of the CDR3: TGTGCCAGCAGTGAAGCGAGTCCCGAGATTTATGGCTACACCTTC.

This rearrangement joins TRBV9 to TRBJ2-3; possible D gene TRBD2, 6 bases. CDR1 and CDR2 from the germline V gene are SGDLS and YYNGEE. The CDR3 totals 16 residues. Between the trimmed V and J ends, which lost 4 bases and 0 bases, there was a span of 15 bases. The CDR3 nucleotides are TGTGCCAGCAGCCTTGGGACTGTGACTAGCACAGATACGCAGTATTTT. Translated, it gives CASSLGTVTSTDTQYF.

The chain links TRBV4-1 to TRBJ2-2; D might be TRBD1 (5 bases). V shed 1 base and J shed 4 bases, with 19 bases lying between them. Germline lookup yields CDR1 MGHRA and CDR2 YSYEKL. The CDR3 covers 18 residues. In DNA form, the CDR3 reads TGCGCCAGCAGCCAAGCCTCCGGCCCCCGTGGGGCCACCGGGGAGCTGTTTTTT. This sequence encodes CASSQASGPRGATGELFF.

The count of this clonotype is one. The rearrangement uses TRBV6-2 or TRBV6-3 and TRBJ2-7; D remains ambiguous. This CDR3 comprises 12 residues. Germline assignment: CDR1 MNHEY and CDR2 SVGEGT. The germline V and J ends were trimmed by 2 bases and 1 base, with 3 bases remaining between them. The CDR3 region has the DNA TGTGCCAGCAGTTACCGGTCCTACGAGCAGTACTTC. Encoded protein: CASSYRSYEQYF.

V gene TRBV29-1 combines with J gene TRBJ2-7, with D possibly TRBD1 on 6 matching bases. Germline V gene sequence: CDR1 SQVTM, CDR2 ANQGSEA. The CDR3 is 13 amino acids. With 5 bases removed from V and 7 bases from J, the gap between germline ends came to 18 bases. The CDR3 DNA reads as TGCAGCGTTACCTCACAGGGTGCTCAGGAGCAGTACTTC. Translated, it gives CSVTSQGAQEQYF.

A single count supports this clonotype. The V call is TRBV21-1, the J call TRBJ1-4; TRBD1 is taken as the D call from the table, unchecked against the DNA. TRBV21-1 is recorded as a pseudogene. This CDR3 contains 15 residues. The DNA of the CDR3 is TGTGCCAGCAGCGCGGGACAGGGACTAGAGGAAAAACTGTTTTTT. It yields the protein CASSAGQGLEEKLFF.

This clonotype appeared a few times. The rearrangement uses TRBV5-4 and TRBJ2-3; maybe TRBD2 (6 bases). In germline, CDR1 is SGHNT, CDR2 YYREEE (reference sequence). The CDR3 has 16 residues. The V and J ends lost 0 bases and 3 bases respectively, with 14 bases between them. CDR3 DNA: TGTGCCAGCAGCTTGGATGTGGGCGGGGTGACAGATACGCAGTATTTT. Its protein product is CASSLDVGGVTDTQYF. The variable domain in full, with the rest retrieved from reference TRBV5-4 and TRBJ2-3, is ETGVTQSPTHLIKTRGQQVTLRCSSQSGHNTVSWYQQALGQGPQFIFQYYREEENGRGNFPPRFSGLQFPNYSSELNVNALELDDSALYLCASSLDVGGVTDTQYFGPGTRLTVL.

This clonotype was detected only once. The CDR3 loop reads CASSADREGIHYEQYF. As DNA, the CDR3 is TGTGCCAGCAGCGCCGACCGAGAAGGGATCCACTACGAGCAGTACTTC. The chain is built from TRBV2 and TRBJ2-7, with no clear D. Germline assignment: CDR1 SNHLY and CDR2 FYNNEI. V lost 6 bases, J lost 3 bases, and 21 bases lay in between. The CDR3 loop spans 16 amino acids. The complete variable domain, with remaining parts taken from reference TRBV2 and TRBJ2-7, reads EPEVTQTPSHQVTQMGQEVILRCVPISNHLYFYWYRQILGQKVEFLVSFYNNEISEKSEIFDDQFSVERPDGSNFTLKIRSTKLEDSAMYFCASSADREGIHYEQYFGPGTRLTVT.

The rearrangement links TRBV20-1 to TRBJ2-5; tentative D call: TRBD2 (5 bases). The length of the CDR3 is 16 residues. V shed 4 bases and J shed 3 bases, with 21 bases lying between them. The germline gives CDR1 DFQATT, CDR2 SNEGSKA (reference sequence). The DNA of the CDR3 is TGCAGTGCTACACTAGTAATCGGGATCCGTGAAGAGACCCAGTACTTC. The encoded protein is CSATLVIGIREETQYF.

The V gene is TRBV5-6, the J gene TRBJ2-7, with TRBD1 as a possible D gene (6 bases). The germline V gene has CDR1 SGHDT and CDR2 YYEEEE. V was pared by 3 bases and J by 5 bases, with 24 bases between. The CDR3 covers 17 residues. The CDR3 sequence is CASSYKPGLYYRDEQYF. The DNA of the CDR3 is TGTGCCAGCAGCTACAAACCCGGACTTTACTACAGGGACGAGCAGTACTTC.

The gene calls are TRBV30 and TRBJ2-5; D is possibly TRBD1 (6 bases). Trimming left V 5 bases short and J 4 bases short, with 14 bases between. CDR3 length: 13 amino acids. Germline CDR1 GTSNPN, CDR2 SVGIG (reference sequence). CDR3 in amino acids: CAWSRGSGETQYF. The CDR3 DNA follows: TGTGCCTGGTCTAGGGGGAGCGGAGAGACCCAGTACTTC.

The rearrangement joins TRBV5-1 to TRBJ2-1; TRBD1 is a possible D gene (6 bases). In germline, CDR1 is SGHRS, CDR2 YFSETQ. Trimming removed 2 bases from V and 5 bases from J, with 14 bases in between. The CDR3 sequence is 15 residues long. In DNA form, the CDR3 reads TGCGCCAGCAGCTTTTATCAGGGGATTCACAATGAGCAGTTCTTC. Encoded protein: CASSFYQGIHNEQFF.

The CDR3 coding sequence is TGTGCCAGCACCTCTCGGCCCCCGATCCTGTTTTTT. Its protein is CASTSRPPILFF. The chain joins TRBV28 to TRBJ1-4; D call uncertain. The CDR3 consists of 12 residues. Germline V gene lookup returns CDR1 MDHEN and CDR2 SYDVKM. Trimming stripped 7 bases from V and 14 bases from J, with 17 bases between.

This chain joins TRBV18 and TRBJ2-7; 7 bases fit TRBD2. Germline V lookup: CDR1 KGHSH, CDR2 LQKENI. Trimming took 0 bases from V and 0 from J; bases not matched to a gene: 8. This CDR3 region has 17 residues. CDR3 region: CASSPPDGLGNSYEQYF. The CDR3 nucleotides read TGTGCCAGCTCACCACCAGATGGACTAGGGAACTCCTACGAGCAGTACTTC.

The chain recombines TRBV5-1 with TRBJ1-2; 7 positions match TRBD1. Germline V gene sequence: CDR1 SGHRS, CDR2 YFSETQ. There are 16 residues in the CDR3. V shed 3 bases, J shed 7 bases, and the junction held 15 bases outside the gene matches. CDR3 DNA: TGCGCCAGCAGCTGGTCAGAGAGACAGGGAGTGAGTGGCTACACCTTC. Protein: CASSWSERQGVSGYTF.

The chain recombines TRBV28 with TRBJ2-1, with D possibly called TRBD1 or TRBD2 (5 bases each). Germline V lookup: CDR1 MDHEN, CDR2 SYDVKM. The CDR3 covers 16 residues. V lost 1 base and J 0 bases, leaving 10 bases between the germline ends. CDR3 nucleotide sequence: TGTGCCAGCAGTTTATATTGGGGGAGCTCCTACAATGAGCAGTTCTTC. Residues: CASSLYWGSSYNEQFF.

This chain uses TRBV4-1 with TRBJ2-4; D is undetermined. CDR3 length equals 18 residues. Trimming removed 3 bases from V and 6 bases from J, with 24 bases in between. Germline V lookup: CDR1 MGHRA, CDR2 YSYEKL. CDR3 sequence (DNA): TGCGCCAGCAGCCAGACCAAGACGTCTTTAAGTAGGCGAAACATTCAGTACTTC. This gives the protein CASSQTKTSLSRRNIQYF.

With regard to this clonotype: Mismatch with germline at one junction end may stem from a read error. The rearrangement uses TRBV5-1 and TRBJ2-7; D perhaps matches TRBD1 (6 bases). Germline V CDR1 and CDR2: SGHRS, YFSETQ. This CDR3 has 14 amino acids. DNA of the CDR3: TGTGCCAGCAGCCTCGGACAGACATCCTACGAGCAGTACTTC. It translates to CASSLGQTSYEQYF.

The V gene is TRBV4-1, the J gene TRBJ2-3, with D tentatively TRBD2 (6 bases). V lost 6 bases, J lost 0 bases, and 13 bases lay in between. The CDR3 contains 15 residues. CDR1 and CDR2 (germline): MGHRA, YSYEKL. CDR3: CASSSTSLSTDTQYF. The CDR3 DNA sequence: TGCGCCAGCAGTTCGACTAGTCTTAGCACAGATACGCAGTATTTT.

In this sample, this clonotype turned up a few times. This chain joins TRBV7-9 and TRBJ1-1, with D uncertain. The V end was cut by 5 bases, the J end by 2 bases, with 9 bases between. Germline V gives CDR1 SEHNR, CDR2 FQNEAQ (reference sequence). This CDR3 is 13 amino acids long. DNA for the CDR3: TGTGCCAGCAGCGTTGACGCTAACACTGAAGCTTTCTTT. It encodes CASSVDANTEAFF. The full variable domain, its missing parts supplied by reference TRBV7-9 and TRBJ1-1, is DTGVSQNPRHKITKRGQNVTFRCDPISEHNRLYWYRQTLGQGPEFLTYFQNEAQLEKSRLLSDRFSAERPKGSFSTLEIQRTEQGDSAMYLCASSVDANTEAFFGQGTRLTVV.

This rearrangement joins TRBV28 to TRBJ2-1, with 9 bases identical to TRBD1. The CDR3 runs to 16 residues. Trimming at V came to 5 bases and at J to 2 bases, leaving 7 bases not matched to a gene. CDR1 is MDHEN, CDR2 SYDVKM, per germline. The CDR3 DNA is TGTGCCAGCAGTGGCCAGGACAGGGGCCCCTACAATGAGCAGTTCTTC. It yields the protein CASSGQDRGPYNEQFF.

The V gene is TRBV29-1, the J gene TRBJ2-5, with a weak D call TRBD1 (5 bases). The germline gives CDR1 SQVTM, CDR2 ANQGSEA. The V gene lost 0 bases and the J gene lost 4 bases, with 15 bases spanning the gap. The CDR3 runs 15 residues. CDR3 region: CSVEDLRGGVETQYF. The CDR3 coding sequence is TGCAGCGTTGAAGATCTAAGGGGTGGTGTAGAGACCCAGTACTTC.

The chain joins TRBV12-3 or TRBV12-4 to TRBJ2-7; 7 nucleotides agree with TRBD2. CDR3 length equals 13 residues. Losses at the gene ends were 6 bases for V and 12 bases for J; bases not matched to a gene: 14. CDR3: CASSQRGRYDSYF. The CDR3 DNA reads as TGTGCCAGCAGCCAGCGGGGTCGATATGATTCGTACTTC.

The chain combines TRBV5-1 with TRBJ2-1; 7 nucleotides agree with TRBD1. V shed 5 bases, J shed 2 bases, and the junction held 10 bases outside the gene matches. In germline, CDR1 is SGHRS, CDR2 YFSETQ. This CDR3 contains 16 residues. The DNA of the CDR3 is TGCGCCAGCAGGGAAACAGGGGTCGGGCCCTACAATGAGCAGTTCTTC. Its protein is CASRETGVGPYNEQFF.